This TCR beta chain was captured in a study of T cells in Graves' hyperthyroidism and ophthalmopathy. The germline CDR1 and CDR2 sequences are LGHNA and YNFKEQ. Trimming pared 0 bases from V and 2 bases from J, leaving 8 bases between. CDR3 length equals 15 residues. The investigators amplified TCR beta CDR3 regions from RNA transcripts. The primer set for the first-round RT-PCR of the TCR CDR3 was HTBI. TCRdb itself ran the multiplex PCR reads through MiXCR, one entry per CDR3 protein. Among approximately 610,000 distinct CDR3 sequences, 16% were seen once, and the ten largest hold approximately 20%.

The V call is TRBV4-2, the J call TRBJ1-5; D call uncertain. The sequence came from a woman younger than 35 with Graves' hyperthyroidism. The specimen sequenced was blood. The CDR3 DNA follows: TGTGCCAGCAGCCAAGAAAGTACTGGCAATCAGCCCCAGCATTTT. Translated, it gives CASSQESTGNQPQHF.